This is a list of T cell receptor beta chains from one sample in a study of T cell changes during pregnancy in multiple sclerosis. Here immunoSEQ multiplex PCR was the method, and the copy in TCRdb shows in-frame clones only, minus some. The sample includes some 87,000 clones, roughly 96% of them seen just once. The sample consisted of peripheral blood, taken in the second trimester of pregnancy. These receptors were obtained from a female donor with multiple sclerosis, enrolled in a pregnancy study. The CDR3 runs from the conserved cysteine through the conserved F or W. Fields, in order: V gene, CDR3 length, clone size, J gene, D gene, CDR3 DNA, CDR3 protein. D genes are given only for firm matches. Clone size is given for some rows only: seen once, a few or many times, or a class if the clone is expanded.

v_call: TRBV10-3; cdr3_length: 14; clone_size: .; j_call: TRBJ1-5; d_call: TRBD1; cdr3_nt: TGTGCCATCAGTGGGTGGACAGGAGATCAGCCCCAGCATTTT; cdr3_aa: CAISGWTGDQPQHF
v_call: TRBV29-1; cdr3_length: 15; clone_size: .; j_call: TRBJ2-5; d_call: TRBD1; cdr3_nt: TGCAGCGTTGAAGACGACAGGGACCTCCAAGAGACCCAGTACTTC; cdr3_aa: CSVEDDRDLQETQYF
v_call: TRBV7-9; cdr3_length: 15; clone_size: .; j_call: TRBJ2-2; d_call: TRBD2; cdr3_nt: TGTACCAGCAGCCAAACTAGCGGACTCACCGGGGAGCTGTTTTTT; cdr3_aa: CTSSQTSGLTGELFF
v_call: TRBV27; cdr3_length: 13; clone_size: .; j_call: TRBJ1-2; d_call: .; cdr3_nt: TGTGCCAGCAGTATAGGACAGAAATATGGCTACACCTTC; cdr3_aa: CASSIGQKYGYTF
v_call: TRBV25-1; cdr3_length: 14; clone_size: .; j_call: TRBJ2-1; d_call: .; cdr3_nt: TGTGCCAGCATAGCAGGGTTCTCCTACAATGAGCAGTTCTTC; cdr3_aa: CASIAGFSYNEQFF
v_call: TRBV4-3; cdr3_length: 14; clone_size: .; j_call: TRBJ2-2; d_call: TRBD2; cdr3_nt: TGCGCCAGCCGAACTAGCGGAACAACCGGGGAGCTGTTTTTT; cdr3_aa: CASRTSGTTGELFF
v_call: TRBV5-4; cdr3_length: 15; clone_size: .; j_call: TRBJ2-7; d_call: TRBD2; cdr3_nt: TGTGCCAGCAGCCCCAGCGGGAGGGTTTCCTACGAGCAGTACTTC; cdr3_aa: CASSPSGRVSYEQYF
v_call: TRBV5-1; cdr3_length: 18; clone_size: .; j_call: TRBJ2-5; d_call: TRBD2; cdr3_nt: TGCGCCAGCAGCTTGGAGCGTTATCAATTGCGGGGGCAAGAGACCCAGTACTTC; cdr3_aa: CASSLERYQLRGQETQYF
v_call: TRBV29-1; cdr3_length: 12; clone_size: .; j_call: TRBJ2-7; d_call: TRBD1; cdr3_nt: TGCAGCGCCACCCCGACAGGGGACGAGCAGTACTTC; cdr3_aa: CSATPTGDEQYF
v_call: TRBV27; cdr3_length: 16; clone_size: .; j_call: TRBJ1-5; d_call: TRBD1; cdr3_nt: TGTGCCAGCAGTGCCGCTAGGGACAGGGTGAATCAGCCCCAGCATTTT; cdr3_aa: CASSAARDRVNQPQHF
v_call: TRBV19; cdr3_length: 17; clone_size: .; j_call: TRBJ2-3; d_call: TRBD2; cdr3_nt: TGTGCCAGTAGTACTCGCGGGTGGAGCGGGATCACAGATACGCAGTATTTT; cdr3_aa: CASSTRGWSGITDTQYF
v_call: TRBV19; cdr3_length: 13; clone_size: .; j_call: TRBJ1-1; d_call: .; cdr3_nt: TGTGCCAGTAGTATTGCCTTTCGGACTGAAGCTTTCTTT; cdr3_aa: CASSIAFRTEAFF
v_call: TRBV7-2; cdr3_length: 15; clone_size: .; j_call: TRBJ2-7; d_call: .; cdr3_nt: TGTGCCAGCAGCTTAGGGACTTTTCTACCCTACGAGCAGTACTTC; cdr3_aa: CASSLGTFLPYEQYF
v_call: TRBV6-5; cdr3_length: 16; clone_size: .; j_call: TRBJ2-1; d_call: TRBD2; cdr3_nt: TGTGCCAGCAGTTACCTCACTAGCGGAGGGGAGAATGAGCAGTTCTTC; cdr3_aa: CASSYLTSGGENEQFF
v_call: TRBV4-3; cdr3_length: 20; clone_size: .; j_call: TRBJ2-2; d_call: TRBD2; cdr3_nt: TGCGCCAGCAGCCAGGCCCTCTCCGGTTGGAGCGGGAGACTTACCGGGGAGCTGTTTTTT; cdr3_aa: CASSQALSGWSGRLTGELFF
v_call: TRBV30; cdr3_length: 17; clone_size: .; j_call: TRBJ1-5; d_call: .; cdr3_nt: TGTGCCTGGAGTGCCCCGGACAGTTATTATAGCAATCAGCCCCAGCATTTT; cdr3_aa: CAWSAPDSYYSNQPQHF
v_call: TRBV4-2; cdr3_length: 16; clone_size: once; j_call: TRBJ1-2; d_call: .; cdr3_nt: TGTGCCAGCAGCCAAGATACGGGGGGAGCGAACTATGGCTACACCTTC; cdr3_aa: CASSQDTGGANYGYTF
v_call: TRBV4-1; cdr3_length: 14; clone_size: .; j_call: TRBJ1-1; d_call: .; cdr3_nt: TGCGCCAGCAGCCAAGGAACGGGGAGCACTGAAGCTTTCTTT; cdr3_aa: CASSQGTGSTEAFF
v_call: TRBV5-4; cdr3_length: 15; clone_size: .; j_call: TRBJ1-1; d_call: .; cdr3_nt: TGTGCCAGCATCCCGGATACGCAGGTGAACACTGAAGCTTTCTTT; cdr3_aa: CASIPDTQVNTEAFF
v_call: TRBV27; cdr3_length: 17; clone_size: .; j_call: TRBJ2-1; d_call: TRBD2; cdr3_nt: TGTGCCAGCAGTTCACAGCGGGGGGCTGTGGGTTACAATGAGCAGTTCTTC; cdr3_aa: CASSSQRGAVGYNEQFF
v_call: TRBV2; cdr3_length: 14; clone_size: .; j_call: TRBJ2-1; d_call: .; cdr3_nt: TGTGCCAGCAGTGGGGGACTCTCCTACAATGAGCAGTTCTTC; cdr3_aa: CASSGGLSYNEQFF
v_call: TRBV10-2; cdr3_length: 13; clone_size: .; j_call: TRBJ1-4; d_call: TRBD1; cdr3_nt: TGCGCCAGCACGGGACAGCAAAATGAAAAACTGTTTTTT; cdr3_aa: CASTGQQNEKLFF
v_call: TRBV19; cdr3_length: 16; clone_size: .; j_call: TRBJ2-3; d_call: TRBD2; cdr3_nt: TGTGCCAGTAGAAGCGGGACTAGCAGAAGCACAGATACGCAGTATTTT; cdr3_aa: CASRSGTSRSTDTQYF
v_call: TRBV11-3; cdr3_length: 16; clone_size: .; j_call: TRBJ2-1; d_call: TRBD2; cdr3_nt: TGTGCCAGCAGCAGGGGACTAGCGGGAGGGTGGGATGAGCAGTTCTTC; cdr3_aa: CASSRGLAGGWDEQFF
v_call: TRBV11-2; cdr3_length: 14; clone_size: once; j_call: TRBJ1-1; d_call: .; cdr3_nt: TGTGCCAGCAGCCCTCCCGTGCTGCGCACTGAAGCTTTCTTT; cdr3_aa: CASSPPVLRTEAFF
v_call: TRBV14; cdr3_length: 14; clone_size: .; j_call: TRBJ2-2; d_call: .; cdr3_nt: TGTGCCAGCAGCCTCGGAGGAAACACCGGGGAGCTGTTTTTT; cdr3_aa: CASSLGGNTGELFF
v_call: TRBV27; cdr3_length: 14; clone_size: .; j_call: TRBJ1-5; d_call: TRBD1; cdr3_nt: TGTGCCAGCAGTTTGACAGGGACTCATCAGCCCCAGCATTTT; cdr3_aa: CASSLTGTHQPQHF
v_call: TRBV27; cdr3_length: 14; clone_size: .; j_call: TRBJ1-1; d_call: TRBD1; cdr3_nt: TGTGCCAGCAGTTACAGACAGGGGGCGACTGAAGCTTTCTTT; cdr3_aa: CASSYRQGATEAFF
v_call: TRBV5-1; cdr3_length: 14; clone_size: few; j_call: TRBJ2-1; d_call: .; cdr3_nt: TGCGCCAGCAGCCCTGCACTTAGCTACAATGAGCAGTTCTTC; cdr3_aa: CASSPALSYNEQFF
v_call: TRBV9; cdr3_length: 14; clone_size: .; j_call: TRBJ1-1; d_call: .; cdr3_nt: TGTGCCAGCAGCCTCAGGGGCTTGAACACTGAAGCTTTCTTT; cdr3_aa: CASSLRGLNTEAFF
v_call: TRBV19; cdr3_length: 16; clone_size: once; j_call: TRBJ2-5; d_call: TRBD1; cdr3_nt: TGTGCCAGTAGTATCGTCGGACAGGGCGGATGGGAGACCCAGTACTTC; cdr3_aa: CASSIVGQGGWETQYF
v_call: TRBV6-1; cdr3_length: 13; clone_size: .; j_call: TRBJ2-7; d_call: TRBD1; cdr3_nt: TGTGCCATACAGACAGGGGTCAATTACGAGCAGTACTTC; cdr3_aa: CAIQTGVNYEQYF